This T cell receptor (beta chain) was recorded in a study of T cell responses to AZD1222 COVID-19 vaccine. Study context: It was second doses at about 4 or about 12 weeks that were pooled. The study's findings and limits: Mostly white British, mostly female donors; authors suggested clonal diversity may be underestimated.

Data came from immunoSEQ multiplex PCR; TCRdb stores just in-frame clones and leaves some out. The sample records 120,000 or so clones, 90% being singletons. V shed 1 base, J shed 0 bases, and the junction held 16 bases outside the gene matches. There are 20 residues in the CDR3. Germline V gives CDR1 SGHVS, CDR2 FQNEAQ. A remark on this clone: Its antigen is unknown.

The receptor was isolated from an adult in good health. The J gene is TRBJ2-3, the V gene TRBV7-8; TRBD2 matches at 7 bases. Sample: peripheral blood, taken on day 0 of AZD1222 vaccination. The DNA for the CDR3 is TGTGCCAGCAGCTTAGGGGGGGGAGAACAGACCATGACTAGCACAGATACGCAGTATTTT. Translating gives CASSLGGGEQTMTSTDTQYF.